This TCR beta chain was observed in a study of graft-versus-host responses after intestinal transplantation (dated by TCRdb to about 2021). About the study as a whole: The transplants that recipients got were multivisceral, liver-intestinal, or isolated intestinal. Every recipient was given anti-thymocyte globulin induction, followed by about three years of maintenance tacrolimus and steroids. Bulk TCR-beta CDR3 sequencing was used to track graft-versus-host and host-versus-graft alloreactive T cell clones in the graft, circulation and bone marrow after intestinal transplantation. Alloreactive clones were identified by sequencing pre-transplant mixed lymphocyte reaction products and comparing these products with unstimulated pre-transplant donor and recipient T cells. Of the 20 to 30 intestinal transplant recipients enrolled in the cohort, one of whom was a retransplant, a few patients without pretransplant specimens were excluded. A peak of at least 4% donor T cells among recipient peripheral blood mononuclear cells was the definition used for donor T cell macrochimerism. Rather than being sequenced by the commercial service, samples from a few later patients were sequenced in-house on an Illumina MiSeq and processed with MiXCR.

CDR1 and CDR2, per the germline V gene (reference sequence), are MNHEY and SMNVEV. Reading from cysteine to phenylalanine, the CDR3 counts 13 amino acids. Of all the DNA, just the CDR3 is kept, 39 bases in frame from base 1. V is reduced by 4 bases and J by 9 bases, leaving a spacing of 14 bases between them. The library relied on the immunoSEQ multiplex PCR assay. For most patients, genomic DNA was isolated with the Qiagen DNeasy Blood and Tissue Kit and sent frozen to Adaptive Biotechnologies for TCR sequencing. For most patients, high-throughput TCR-beta CDR3 sequencing of genomic DNA was performed by Adaptive Biotechnologies. The original pipeline was this. TCR sequencing data for 15 to 20 patients were retrieved from Adaptive's ImmunoSEQ software; a few other patients were processed with MiXCR and VDJtools. CD4 versus CD8 sorting errors were corrected by removing sequences found in both subsets at a frequency ratio below 5:1. CDR3 nucleotide sequences shared between donor and recipient were removed because the origin of such sequences could not be assigned. To be classed as alloreactive, a clone needed at least 2-fold expansion over unstimulated cells and a minimum CFSE-low frequency of 0.002% (template counts) or 0.001% (read counts). A clone was considered mappable if detected in the sequenced pre-transplant spleen, lymph node, or MLR CFSE-low populations of the donor or recipient. The cumulative frequency of alloreactive clones was calculated as a percentage of all sequences, weighted by copy number. This is the immuneACCESS table as TCRdb keeps it, with only in-frame sequences that have V and J called. A part of the clones is gone; compared with another copy, unresolved V genes explain less than half, and the rest is unexplained. That table gives V, J and clone size, and the DNA gave D and trimming. The sample table records over 80,000 clones; 91% of these occur just once. More than 0.15% of the sample is taken by the ten largest.

Explained via the paper, the time point label denotes: cells obtained before transplantation from donor or recipient. CD3+CD4+ and CD3+CD8+ populations were FACS-sorted from unstimulated pre-transplant donor and recipient cells taken from spleen or lymph nodes. Here is what the overall study found, with its caveats: Early after transplant, peak levels of circulating GvH clones were associated with declines in HvG clones. GvH clones were detected in recipient bone marrow, and some appeared earlier in ileal mucosa or blood, consistent with an intestinal mucosal origin. In the allografts of patients with donor T cell macrochimerism, GvH to HvG T cell clonal ratios were high. The conclusions were limited by the relatively low number and heterogeneity of the intestinal transplant patients.

A word on this clone: Its antigen remains undetermined. No base-level quality is on record; no much larger clone is a single base apart.

The chain is assembled from TRBV27 and TRBJ2-3; TRBD1 is perhaps the D gene, given 5 matching bases. The receptor's source is a human donor who was the organ donor for an intestinal transplant. Specimen: unstimulated CD4+ T cells sorted from spleen or lymph node cells, collected before transplant. The sequenced DNA is TGTGCCAGCAGTTCCCACTATACAGGCACGCAGTATTTT. Its protein product is CASSSHYTGTQYF.